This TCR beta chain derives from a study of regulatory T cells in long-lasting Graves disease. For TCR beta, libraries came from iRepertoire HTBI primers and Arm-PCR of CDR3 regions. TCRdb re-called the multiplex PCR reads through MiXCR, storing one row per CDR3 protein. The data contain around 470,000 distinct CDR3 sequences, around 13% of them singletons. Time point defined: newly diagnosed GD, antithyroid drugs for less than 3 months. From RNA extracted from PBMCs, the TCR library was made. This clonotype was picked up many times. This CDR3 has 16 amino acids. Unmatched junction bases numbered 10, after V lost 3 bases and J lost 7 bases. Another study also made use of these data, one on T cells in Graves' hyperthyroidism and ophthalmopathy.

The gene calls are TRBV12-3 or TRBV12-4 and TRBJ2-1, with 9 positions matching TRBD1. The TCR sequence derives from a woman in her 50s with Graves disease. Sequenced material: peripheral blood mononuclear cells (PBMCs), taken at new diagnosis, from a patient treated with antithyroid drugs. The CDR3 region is CASSFAVGTGRNEQFF. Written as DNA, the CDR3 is TGTGCCAGCAGTTTCGCGGTTGGGACAGGGCGAAATGAGCAGTTCTTC.